This entry lists 24 T cell receptor beta chains sequenced from one sample in a study of blood T cell repertoires in COVID-19. Here immunoSEQ multiplex PCR was the method, and the copy in TCRdb shows in-frame clones only, minus some. The data show 300,000 or so clones, with around 85% seen just once and around 4.1% held by the top ten. The specimen sequenced was peripheral blood. Source of these receptors: a woman aged 45 to 65 with active or convalescent COVID-19.

The chain couples TRBV6-5 to TRBJ2-1; tentatively, D is TRBD2 (6 bases). Germline loops: CDR1 MNHEY, CDR2 SVGAGI. There are 13 residues in the CDR3. V was cut by 7 bases and J by 1 base, with 8 bases left in between. The CDR3 DNA reads TGTGCCAGCAATCGGGAGTCCTACAATGAGCAGTTCTTC. Translating gives CASNRESYNEQFF.

V usage is TRBV3-1 (or the pseudogene TRBV3-2) and J usage is TRBJ2-5; a weak D match, TRBD1 (5 bases). Germline assignment: CDR1 LGHDT and CDR2 YNNKEL (reference sequence). The V end lost 3 bases, the J end lost 2 bases, and 13 bases lay between the germline ends. The CDR3 has 15 residues. This CDR3 reads CASSQMAGHQETQYF. In DNA form, the CDR3 reads TGTGCCAGCAGCCAGATGGCAGGGCATCAAGAGACCCAGTACTTC.

The rearrangement links TRBV7-6 to TRBJ1-1, with D possibly TRBD1 on 6 matching bases. Germline assignment: CDR1 SGHVS and CDR2 FNYEAQ. CDR3 length: 15 amino acids. V shed 5 bases and J shed 5 bases, with 18 bases lying between them. CDR3 in amino acids: CASSLDPQGGTEAFF. The CDR3 nucleotides are TGTGCCAGCAGCCTCGACCCACAGGGAGGGACTGAAGCTTTCTTT. Looking up the rest from reference TRBV7-6 and TRBJ1-1 gives the full variable domain: GAGVSQSPRYKVTKRGQDVALRCDPISGHVSLYWYRQALGQGPEFLTYFNYEAQQDKSGLPNDRFSAERPEGSISTLTIQRTEQRDSAMYRCASSLDPQGGTEAFFGQGTRLTVV.

A single count supports this clone. The gene calls are TRBV6-6 and TRBJ1-5, with 8 positions matching TRBD1. J lost 5 bases, V lost 7 bases, and 7 bases had no gene match. Germline values: CDR1 MNHNY, CDR2 SVGAGI (reference sequence). The CDR3 has 14 residues. CDR3 DNA sequence: TGTGCCAGCACCAGGACAGGGTTTGATCAGCCCCAGCATTTT. It encodes CASTRTGFDQPQHF.

This clone came up a few times. V is TRBV19 and J is TRBJ1-5; 10 bases are a match to TRBD1. This CDR3 is 16 amino acids long. The junction had 5 bases not matched to a gene; V was cut back by 6 bases and J by 0 bases. Germline V lookup: CDR1 LNHDA, CDR2 SQIVND (reference sequence). Here the CDR3 reads CASRRGQGVSNQPQHF. The CDR3 DNA sequence: TGTGCCAGTAGGCGTGGACAGGGGGTTAGCAATCAGCCCCAGCATTTT.

The chain uses TRBV7-8 and TRBJ2-5, with D hard to call. This CDR3 is built from 16 residues. The V gene's germline CDR1 is SGHVS and CDR2 FQNEAQ. Trimming stripped 1 base from V and 4 bases from J, with 16 bases between. The CDR3 bases are TGTGCCAGCAGCTTAGATGCCAGGAAGTACCGAGAGACCCAGTACTTC. Translation gives CASSLDARKYRETQYF.

There are a few counts of this clone. The J gene is TRBJ2-5, the V gene TRBV4-2; no clear D. The CDR3 is 13 residues long. Looked up from germline, CDR1 is LGHNA and CDR2 is YNFKEQ. Trimming pared 3 bases from V and 1 base from J, leaving 6 bases between. The CDR3, as DNA: TGTGCCAGCAGCCAGCGGTTCCAAGAGACCCAGTACTTC. Translating gives CASSQRFQETQYF.

This chain links TRBV9 with TRBJ2-1; no definite D call. Germline assignment: CDR1 SGDLS and CDR2 YYNGEE. This CDR3 contains 15 residues. Trimming took off 0 bases at V and 8 bases at J, with 15 bases between the two ends. This CDR3 is CASSVVGFSKDEQFF. The CDR3 nucleotides are TGTGCCAGCAGCGTAGTAGGATTTAGCAAGGATGAGCAGTTCTTC. Full variable domain (outside the CDR3, taken from reference TRBV9 and TRBJ2-1): DSGVTQTPKHLITATGQRVTLRCSPRSGDLSVYWYQQSLDQGLQFLIQYYNGEERAKGNILERFSAQQFPDLHSELNLSSLELGDSALYFCASSVVGFSKDEQFFGPGTRLTVL.

The chain recombines TRBV19 with TRBJ1-5, with unresolved D. Trimming pared 5 bases from V and 7 bases from J, leaving 24 bases between. Germline V gene data show CDR1 as LNHDA and CDR2 as SQIVND (reference sequence). The length of the CDR3 is 17 residues. Here the CDR3 reads CASSPRGVGSPGQPQHF. The DNA for the CDR3 is TGTGCCAGTAGTCCCAGAGGAGTTGGGTCCCCCGGGCAGCCCCAGCATTTT.

V and J are TRBV2 and TRBJ1-2; possible D gene TRBD1, 6 bases. The length of the CDR3 is 15 residues. The germline V and J ends were trimmed by 6 bases and 4 bases, with 18 bases remaining between them. From germline, CDR1 is SNHLY and CDR2 FYNNEI. CDR3 nucleotides: TGTGCCAGCAGCGGGTTGGGGGCGCGGGTCTATGGCTACACCTTC. This sequence encodes CASSGLGARVYGYTF.

The CDR3, as DNA: TGTGCCAGCAGTTACTTAGCGGGAGTAGGAAGGCGTTATGAGCAGTTCTTC. This encodes CASSYLAGVGRRYEQFF. The chain employs TRBV11-2 and TRBJ2-1; 9 bases align to TRBD2. V lost 6 bases, J lost 8 bases, and 17 bases stayed unmatched. Germline values: CDR1 SGHAT, CDR2 FQNNGV. CDR3 length equals 17 residues.

The rearrangement uses TRBV20-1 and TRBJ2-7; tentatively, D is TRBD2 (5 bases). Trimming cost V 3 bases and J 5 bases, with 8 bases left between them. The length of the CDR3 is 11 residues. Germline CDR1 reads DFQATT; CDR2 reads SNEGSKA (reference sequence). In DNA form, the CDR3 reads TGCAGTGCTAGCCGGAGGCACGAGCAGTACTTC. Translated: CSASRRHEQYF.

This clone was observed a handful of times. The V call is TRBV19, the J call TRBJ2-1; 13 bases align to TRBD2. There are 15 residues in the CDR3. J gave up 6 bases and V 7 bases, and 6 bases lay outside the gene matches. Germline CDR1 and CDR2: LNHDA and SQIVND (reference sequence). CDR3 nucleotide sequence: TGTGCCAGTAATCCCTGGACTAGCGGGAGCAATGAGCAGTTCTTC. This encodes CASNPWTSGSNEQFF.

In this sample, this clone turned up once. The chain is built from TRBV5-1 and TRBJ2-2; 13 bases are shared with TRBD2. CDR3 length: 16 residues. Trimming at V came to 4 bases and at J to 4 bases, leaving 4 bases not matched to a gene. Germline values: CDR1 SGHRS, CDR2 YFSETQ. The DNA for the CDR3 is TGCGCCAGCAGCCCGGGACTAGCGGGAACCACCGGGGAGCTGTTTTTT. This translates into CASSPGLAGTTGELFF.

The chain has TRBV10-2 and TRBJ1-1, with unresolved D. This CDR3 comprises 12 residues. Trimming stripped 6 bases from V and 1 base from J, with 6 bases between. From germline, CDR1 is WSHSY and CDR2 SAAADI. The CDR3 nucleotides are TGCGCCAGCAGGAACGGGAACACTGAAGCTTTCTTT. It yields the protein CASRNGNTEAFF.

The V and J genes are TRBV28 and TRBJ1-1; D remains unclear. Trimming removed 4 bases from V and 7 bases from J, with 13 bases in between. In germline, CDR1 is MDHEN, CDR2 SYDVKM. The CDR3 runs 13 residues. CDR3 nucleotides: TGTGCCAGCAGTTCTCGCCCTGGAGGTGAAGCTTTCTTT. Translated, it gives CASSSRPGGEAFF.

The sample holds one count of this clone. The chain uses TRBV3-1 (or the pseudogene TRBV3-2) and TRBJ1-1; TRBD1 matches 7 bases. CDR3 size: 11 residues. Germline V gives CDR1 LGHDT, CDR2 YNNKEL (reference sequence). Losses at the gene ends were 7 bases for V and 4 bases for J; bases not matched to a gene: 0. The CDR3 DNA reads as TGTGCCAGCACAGGGGGCACTGAAGCTTTCTTT. Amino acid sequence: CASTGGTEAFF.

The rearrangement joins TRBV18 to TRBJ1-2; D is unclear. The CDR3 extends over 16 amino acids. Looked up from germline, CDR1 is KGHSH and CDR2 is LQKENI. V lost 3 bases to trimming and J lost 0 bases, with 14 bases between them. CDR3 loop: CASSPNLYSPNYGYTF. The CDR3 DNA is TGTGCCAGCTCACCTAACCTTTACAGTCCTAACTATGGCTACACCTTC.

The chain recombines TRBV6-4 with TRBJ2-1, with 7 bases lining up with TRBD1. This CDR3 has 13 residues. The germline CDR1 and CDR2 sequences are MRHNA and SNTAGT. Trimming at V came to 6 bases and at J to 7 bases, leaving 6 bases not matched to a gene. The CDR3 region is CASSSQGRNEQFF. The CDR3 nucleotides are TGTGCCAGCAGCTCACAGGGGCGGAATGAGCAGTTCTTC.

The chain carries TRBV7-6 and TRBJ1-5; 7 positions match TRBD1. Unmatched junction bases numbered 6, after V lost 5 bases and J lost 5 bases. The CDR3 contains 14 residues. From germline, CDR1 is SGHVS and CDR2 FNYEAQ. CDR3 amino acids: CASSLTGKDQPQHF. The CDR3 region has the DNA TGTGCCAGCAGCCTGACAGGGAAGGATCAGCCCCAGCATTTT.

The chain joins TRBV5-1 to TRBJ1-1, with 7 nucleotides matching TRBD1. The trim removed 5 bases at V and 0 bases at J, leaving 1 base unmatched. The CDR3 totals 13 residues. Germline V gene data show CDR1 as SGHRS and CDR2 as YFSETQ. The CDR3 DNA reads TGCGCCAGCAGGGACAGGCTGAACACTGAAGCTTTCTTT. It encodes CASRDRLNTEAFF. The full variable domain, with the rest looked up from reference TRBV5-1 and TRBJ1-1, is KAGVTQTPRYLIKTRGQQVTLSCSPISGHRSVSWYQQTPGQGLQFLFEYFSETQRNKGNFPGRFSGRQFSNSRSEMNVSTLELGDSALYLCASRDRLNTEAFFGQGTRLTVV.

V usage is TRBV29-1 and J usage is TRBJ2-1, with D tentatively TRBD2 (6 bases). The CDR3 covers 13 residues. Germline V gives CDR1 SQVTM, CDR2 ANQGSEA. Trimming stripped 2 bases from V and 12 bases from J, with 17 bases between. CDR3 DNA sequence: TGCAGCGTTGAACTTATTCTAGCGCCAGGGCAGTTCTTC. Translated, it gives CSVELILAPGQFF.

The chain has TRBV28 and TRBJ1-2, with TRBD1 identical over 8 bases. J lost 4 bases, V lost 5 bases, and 6 bases had no gene match. Per the germline V gene, CDR1 is MDHEN and CDR2 is SYDVKM. The CDR3 sequence is 14 residues long. CDR3 bases: TGTGCCAGCAGTCCCCCCGGACAGGGCTATGGCTACACCTTC. Encoded protein: CASSPPGQGYGYTF.

V usage is TRBV30 and J usage is TRBJ1-5; D may be TRBD1 (5 bases). This CDR3 is 16 amino acids long. The V gene lost 2 bases and the J gene lost 1 base, with 15 bases spanning the gap. The germline V gene has CDR1 GTSNPN and CDR2 SVGIG (reference sequence). The CDR3 spells CAWSLQGEISNQPQHF. The CDR3 bases are TGTGCCTGGAGTTTGCAGGGCGAGATAAGCAATCAGCCCCAGCATTTT.